The T cell receptor beta chain described here comes from a study of neurological immune-mediated disorders. Findings and caveats of the study: Patients with HTLV-1-associated myelopathy had the highest level of TCR clonal expansion, whereas patients with multiple sclerosis had the lowest level, falling beneath the level found in healthy controls.

TCRdb redid the calling of the 5' RACE reads with MiXCR, one entry per CDR3 protein. The table records more than 55,000 distinct CDR3 sequences, around 9.7% of them present only once. This clonotype has a handful of counts. Its antigen remains unknown. The germline gives CDR1 SEHNR, CDR2 FQNEAQ (reference sequence). This CDR3 has 14 residues. V was trimmed by 4 bases and J by 8 bases, leaving 15 bases between them. The time point is: longitudinal time-point 2. Volunteers attending a blood bank in Maryland, USA, served as healthy controls. The clonotype originates from a man aged 30 to 39 in good health. The chain couples TRBV7-9 to TRBJ1-3; tentatively, D is TRBD1 (5 bases). Sequenced: PBMCs. The CDR3 loop is CASSSRRGGDTIYF. The CDR3 nucleotides read TGTGCCAGCAGCTCCCGTAGGGGAGGAGACACCATATATTTT.